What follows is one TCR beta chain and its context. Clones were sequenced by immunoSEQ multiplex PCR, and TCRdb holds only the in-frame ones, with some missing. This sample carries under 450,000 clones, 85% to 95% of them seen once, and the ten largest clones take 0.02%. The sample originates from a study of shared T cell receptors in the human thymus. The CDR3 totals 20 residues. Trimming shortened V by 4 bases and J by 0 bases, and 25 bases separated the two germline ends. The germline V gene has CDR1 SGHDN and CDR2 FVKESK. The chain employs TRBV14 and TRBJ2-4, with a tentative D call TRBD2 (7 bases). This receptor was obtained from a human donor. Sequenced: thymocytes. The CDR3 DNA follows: TGTGCCAGCAGCCTCGCAGGGGACTACCGATATCTAGAAGCCAAAAACATTCAGTACTTC. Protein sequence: CASSLAGDYRYLEAKNIQYF.